This TCR beta chain stems from a study of blood T cell repertoires in COVID-19. The V gene lost 5 bases and the J gene lost 2 bases, with 12 bases spanning the gap. This CDR3 spans 14 amino acids. The germline V gene has CDR1 SGHTA and CDR2 FQGNSA. In the original workflow: Estimation of nucleated cell counts was performed using reference gene primer amplification. The assay was immunoSEQ multiplex PCR, and TCRdb's table has in-frame clones only and misses some. The D gene and trimming were derived from the DNA, and the V and J assignments and clone size from that table. The data contain about 330,000 clones, roughly 87% of them seen just once; the ten biggest clones take up roughly 1%. This clone was observed a single time.

The V and J genes are TRBV7-2 and TRBJ2-5; a possible D gene is TRBD1 (6 bases). The specimen was PBMCs or T cells enriched from blood (not recorded which). The clonotype was recovered from a woman in her twenties or thirties who had recovered from COVID-19. The CDR3 sequence is CASSPNRAQETQYF. The DNA for the CDR3 is TGTGCCAGCAGCCCCAACAGGGCTCAAGAGACCCAGTACTTC.